The 4 T cell receptor beta chains below all came from one sample that was sequenced in a study of T cell repertoires in cytomegalovirus infection. These receptors lack a known antigen. MiXCR, applied by TCRdb to the reads, yields one record per CDR3 protein. This table has some 800,000 distinct CDR3 sequences, about 27% appearing once. Here the sequenced sample was cultured CD8+ T cells from PBMCs, taken from culture after CMV antigen stimulation. The receptors derive from a human donor in good health (CMV status not recorded). Some clones in this sample may be carry-over from other donors' samples.

This clonotype was detected a few times. The rearrangement links TRBV7-6 to TRBJ2-7; the D gene is possibly TRBD1 (5 bases). The CDR3 has 15 residues. Trimming shortened V by 4 bases and J by 2 bases, and 15 bases separated the two germline ends. Looked up from germline, CDR1 is SGHVS and CDR2 is FNYEAQ. CDR3 protein: CASSSERGFPYEQYF. The CDR3 DNA sequence: TGTGCCAGCAGCTCGGAAAGGGGCTTCCCCTACGAGCAGTACTTC.

A single count supports this clonotype. The chain has TRBV29-1 and TRBJ2-1; 12 bases match TRBD1. The V and J ends lost 6 bases and 6 bases, in that order; junction bases with no gene match: 12. The germline gives CDR1 SQVTM, CDR2 ANQGSEA. The CDR3 sequence is 16 residues long. This CDR3 reads CSVVGTGGAPGNEQFF. CDR3 coding DNA: TGCAGCGTCGTTGGGACAGGGGGCGCCCCTGGCAATGAGCAGTTCTTC.

V is TRBV7-6 and J is TRBJ2-1; D gene ambiguous. Germline loops: CDR1 SGHVS, CDR2 FNYEAQ. The CDR3 length is 15 residues. V lost 3 bases and J lost 2, with 11 bases in between. The CDR3 nucleotides read TGTGCCAGCAGCTTTACACCTAGACCCTACAATGAGCAGTTCTTC. Translating it yields CASSFTPRPYNEQFF.

The chain carries TRBV7-6 and TRBJ2-5, with D maybe TRBD1 (5 bases). CDR1 and CDR2 (germline): SGHVS, FNYEAQ. This CDR3 is 15 amino acids long. V lost 8 bases and J lost 0, with 16 bases in between. The CDR3 DNA is TGTGCCAGCGTTGGCAGGGCCTTGTACCAAGAGACCCAGTACTTC. Translation gives CASVGRALYQETQYF.